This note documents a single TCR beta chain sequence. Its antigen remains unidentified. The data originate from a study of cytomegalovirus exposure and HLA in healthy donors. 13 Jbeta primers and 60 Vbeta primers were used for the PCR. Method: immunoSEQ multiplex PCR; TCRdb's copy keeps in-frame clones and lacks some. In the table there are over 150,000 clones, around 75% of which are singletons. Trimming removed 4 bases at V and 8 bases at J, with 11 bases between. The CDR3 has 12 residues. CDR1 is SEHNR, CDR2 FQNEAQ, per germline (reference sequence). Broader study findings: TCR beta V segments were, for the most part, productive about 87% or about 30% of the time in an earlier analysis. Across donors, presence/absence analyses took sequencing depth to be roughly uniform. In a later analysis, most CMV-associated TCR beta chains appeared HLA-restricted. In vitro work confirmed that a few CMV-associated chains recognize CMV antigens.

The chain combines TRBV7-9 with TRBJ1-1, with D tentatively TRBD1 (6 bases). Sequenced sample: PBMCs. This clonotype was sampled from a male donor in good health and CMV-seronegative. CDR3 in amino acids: CASSSPGQEAFF. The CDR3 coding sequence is TGTGCCAGCAGCTCACCCGGACAGGAAGCTTTCTTT.